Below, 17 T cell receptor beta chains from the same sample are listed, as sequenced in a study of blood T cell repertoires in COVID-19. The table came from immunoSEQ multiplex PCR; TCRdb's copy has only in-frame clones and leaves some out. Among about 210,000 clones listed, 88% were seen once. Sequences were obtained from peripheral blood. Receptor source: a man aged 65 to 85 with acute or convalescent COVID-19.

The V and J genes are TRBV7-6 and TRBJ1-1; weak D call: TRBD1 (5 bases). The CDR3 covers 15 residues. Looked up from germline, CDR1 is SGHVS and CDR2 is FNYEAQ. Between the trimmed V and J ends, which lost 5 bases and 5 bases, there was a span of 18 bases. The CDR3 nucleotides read TGTGCCAGCAGCCTAATCTCGGGGGATATGACTGAAGCTTTCTTT. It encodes CASSLISGDMTEAFF. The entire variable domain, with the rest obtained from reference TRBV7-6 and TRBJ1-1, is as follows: GAGVSQSPRYKVTKRGQDVALRCDPISGHVSLYWYRQALGQGPEFLTYFNYEAQQDKSGLPNDRFSAERPEGSISTLTIQRTEQRDSAMYRCASSLISGDMTEAFFGQGTRLTVV.

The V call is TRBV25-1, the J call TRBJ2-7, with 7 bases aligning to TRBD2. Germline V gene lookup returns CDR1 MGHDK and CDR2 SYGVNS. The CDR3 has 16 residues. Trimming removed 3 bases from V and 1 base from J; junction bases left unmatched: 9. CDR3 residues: CASSDPLTGGSYEQYF. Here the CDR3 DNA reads TGTGCCAGCAGTGACCCCCTAACGGGGGGTTCCTACGAGCAGTACTTC.

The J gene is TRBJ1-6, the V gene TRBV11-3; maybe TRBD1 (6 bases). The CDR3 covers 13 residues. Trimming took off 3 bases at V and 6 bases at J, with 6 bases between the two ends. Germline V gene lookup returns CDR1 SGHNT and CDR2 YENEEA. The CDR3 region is CASSLDSNSPLHF. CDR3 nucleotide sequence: TGTGCCAGCAGCTTGGACAGTAATTCACCCCTCCACTTT.

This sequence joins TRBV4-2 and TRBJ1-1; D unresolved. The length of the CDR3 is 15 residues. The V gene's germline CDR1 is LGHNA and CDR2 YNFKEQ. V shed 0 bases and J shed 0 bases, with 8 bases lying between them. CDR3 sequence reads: CASSQEEVLNTEAFF. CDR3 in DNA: TGTGCCAGCAGCCAAGAAGAGGTCCTGAACACTGAAGCTTTCTTT.

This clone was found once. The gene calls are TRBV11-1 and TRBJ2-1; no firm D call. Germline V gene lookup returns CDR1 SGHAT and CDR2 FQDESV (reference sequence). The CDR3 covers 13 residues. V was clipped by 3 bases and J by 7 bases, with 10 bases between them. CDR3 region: CASSLIGWNEQFF. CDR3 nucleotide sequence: TGTGCCAGCAGCTTGATCGGGTGGAATGAGCAGTTCTTC.

This chain's CDR3 is CASGFGDREGYGYTF. CDR3 nucleotides: TGTGCTAGTGGTTTTGGGGACAGGGAAGGATATGGCTACACCTTC. The chain couples TRBV12-5 to TRBJ1-2; 9 bases map to TRBD1. V lost 3 bases, J lost 5 bases, and 7 bases stayed unmatched. Germline CDR1 is LGHNT and CDR2 is FRNRAP. The CDR3 loop spans 15 amino acids.

CDR3 residues: CASSTRTDLAKNIQYF. For the CDR3, the DNA is TGTGCCAGCTCAACACGGACAGATCTAGCCAAAAACATTCAGTACTTC. The J gene is TRBJ2-4, the V gene TRBV18, with D perhaps TRBD1 (6 bases). Germline values: CDR1 KGHSH, CDR2 LQKENI. Between the trimmed V and J ends, which lost 5 bases and 0 bases, there was a span of 14 bases. The CDR3 has 16 residues. The complete variable domain, with remaining parts taken from reference TRBV18 and TRBJ2-4, reads NAGVMQNPRHLVRRRGQEARLRCSPMKGHSHVYWYRQLPEEGLKFMVYLQKENIIDESGMPKERFSAEFPKEGPSILRIQQVVRGDSAAYFCASSTRTDLAKNIQYFGAGTRLSVL.

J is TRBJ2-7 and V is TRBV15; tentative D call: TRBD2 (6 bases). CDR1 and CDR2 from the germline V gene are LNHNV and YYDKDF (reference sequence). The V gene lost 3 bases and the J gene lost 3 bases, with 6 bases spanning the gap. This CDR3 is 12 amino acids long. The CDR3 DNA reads TGTGCCACCAGCAGCGGGGGCTACGAGCAGTACTTC. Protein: CATSSGGYEQYF.

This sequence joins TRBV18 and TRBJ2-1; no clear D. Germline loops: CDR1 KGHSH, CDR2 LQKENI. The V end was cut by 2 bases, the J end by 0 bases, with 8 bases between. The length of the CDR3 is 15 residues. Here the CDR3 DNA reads TGTGCCAGCTCACCAACAAGGAGCTCCTACAATGAGCAGTTCTTC. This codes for CASSPTRSSYNEQFF.

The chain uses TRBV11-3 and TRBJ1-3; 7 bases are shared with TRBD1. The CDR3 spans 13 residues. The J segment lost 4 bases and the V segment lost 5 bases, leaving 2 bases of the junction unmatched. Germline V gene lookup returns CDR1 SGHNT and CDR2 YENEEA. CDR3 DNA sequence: TGTGCCAGCAGCACAGGGGCAGGAAACACCATATATTTT. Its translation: CASSTGAGNTIYF.

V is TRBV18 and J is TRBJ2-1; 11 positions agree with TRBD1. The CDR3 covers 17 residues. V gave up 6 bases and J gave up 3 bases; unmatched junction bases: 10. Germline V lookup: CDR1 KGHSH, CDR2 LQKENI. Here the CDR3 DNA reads TGTGCCAGCTCTCGCTCCGGGACAGGGGGTTACTACAATGAGCAGTTCTTC. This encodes CASSRSGTGGYYNEQFF.

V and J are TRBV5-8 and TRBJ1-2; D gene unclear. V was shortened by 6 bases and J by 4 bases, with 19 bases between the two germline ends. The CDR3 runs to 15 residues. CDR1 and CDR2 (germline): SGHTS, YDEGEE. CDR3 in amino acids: CASNPAGKSAYGYTF. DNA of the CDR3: TGTGCCAGCAACCCAGCCGGGAAAAGCGCCTATGGCTACACCTTC.

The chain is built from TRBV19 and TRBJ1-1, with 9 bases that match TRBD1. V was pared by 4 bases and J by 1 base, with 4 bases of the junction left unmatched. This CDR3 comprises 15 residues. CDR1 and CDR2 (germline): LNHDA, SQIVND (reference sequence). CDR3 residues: CASSTLDRGNTEAFF. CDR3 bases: TGTGCCAGTAGTACGTTGGACAGGGGGAACACTGAAGCTTTCTTT.

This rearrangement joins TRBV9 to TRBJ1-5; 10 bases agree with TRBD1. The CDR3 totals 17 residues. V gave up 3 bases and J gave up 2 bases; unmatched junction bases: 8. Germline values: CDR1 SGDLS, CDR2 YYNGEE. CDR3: CASSDGTGAGGNQPQHF. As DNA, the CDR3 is TGTGCCAGCAGCGACGGGACAGGGGCGGGTGGCAATCAGCCCCAGCATTTT.

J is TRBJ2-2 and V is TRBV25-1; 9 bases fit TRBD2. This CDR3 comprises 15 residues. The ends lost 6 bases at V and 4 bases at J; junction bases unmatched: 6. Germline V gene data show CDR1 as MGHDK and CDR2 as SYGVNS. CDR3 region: CASSLAGSGTGELFF. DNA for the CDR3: TGTGCCAGCAGCCTAGCGGGGTCGGGCACCGGGGAGCTGTTTTTT.

CDR3 DNA sequence: TGCGCCAGCGGACCGACTGGTTTCAGCGGCGGCTACACCTTC. Translating it yields CASGPTGFSGGYTF. The V gene is TRBV5-1, the J gene TRBJ1-2; D is unresolved. This CDR3 is built from 14 residues. The germline gives CDR1 SGHRS, CDR2 YFSETQ. V gave up 7 bases and J gave up 8 bases, with 21 bases separating them.

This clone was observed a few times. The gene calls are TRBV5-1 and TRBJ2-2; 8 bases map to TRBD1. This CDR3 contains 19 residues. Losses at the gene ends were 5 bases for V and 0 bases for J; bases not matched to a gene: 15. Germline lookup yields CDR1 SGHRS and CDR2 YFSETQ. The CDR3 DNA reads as TGCGCCAGCAGGCCCCTCGGACCGGGACAGGTTTCGAACACCGGGGAGCTGTTTTTT. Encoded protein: CASRPLGPGQVSNTGELFF.